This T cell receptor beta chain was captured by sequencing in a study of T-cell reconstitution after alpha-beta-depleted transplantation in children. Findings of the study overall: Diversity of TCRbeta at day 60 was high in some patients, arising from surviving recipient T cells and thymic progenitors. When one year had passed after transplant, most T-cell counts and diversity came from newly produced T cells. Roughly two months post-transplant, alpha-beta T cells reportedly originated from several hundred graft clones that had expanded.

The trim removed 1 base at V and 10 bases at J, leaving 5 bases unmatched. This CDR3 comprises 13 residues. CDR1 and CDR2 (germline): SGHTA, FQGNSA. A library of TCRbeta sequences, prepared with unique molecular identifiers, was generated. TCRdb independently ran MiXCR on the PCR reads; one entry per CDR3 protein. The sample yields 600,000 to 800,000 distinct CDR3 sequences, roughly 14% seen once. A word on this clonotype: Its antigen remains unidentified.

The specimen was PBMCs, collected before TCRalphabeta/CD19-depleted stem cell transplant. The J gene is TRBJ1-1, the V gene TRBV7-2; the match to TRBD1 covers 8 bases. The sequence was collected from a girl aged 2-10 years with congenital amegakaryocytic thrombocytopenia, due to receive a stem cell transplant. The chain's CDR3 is CASSLVGGQGAFF. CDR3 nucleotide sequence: TGTGCCAGCAGCTTAGTAGGTGGACAGGGAGCTTTCTTT.